A selection of T cell receptor beta chains follows, all from one sample in a study of T-cell reconstitution after alpha-beta-depleted transplantation in children. TCRdb redid the calling of the PCR reads with MiXCR, one entry per CDR3 protein. The sample yields approximately 350,000 distinct CDR3 sequences, under 20% seen once. This sample comprised PBMCs, mostly from graft donor cells, obtained 360 days after TCRalphabeta/CD19-depleted stem cell transplant. Source of these receptors: a male patient under 10 years old who had a stem cell transplant for acute lymphoblastic leukemia, so the T cells may come from the graft donor. The CDR3 runs from the conserved cysteine through the conserved F or W. A D gene is named only where the DNA matches it firmly. Clone size is not always given. Where it is, it says once, few, many or a class for expanded clones.

J,V,size,D,DNA,CDR3
TRBJ2-7,TRBV3-1,few,.,TGTGCCAGCAGCCAACTGGCCTACGAGCAGTACTTC,CASSQLAYEQYF
TRBJ1-4,TRBV7-9,.,.,TGTGCCAGCAGCTTAGTCGGAACTCCGACGGAAAAACTGTTTTTT,CASSLVGTPTEKLFF
TRBJ2-3,TRBV9,.,.,TGTGCCAGCAGCGTAGCTTGGGCGGATACGCAGTATTTT,CASSVAWADTQYF
TRBJ2-5,TRBV4-1,.,.,TGCGCCAGCAGCCAAGATACGGCTAGCCAAGGAGAGACCCAGTACTTC,CASSQDTASQGETQYF
TRBJ1-1,TRBV12-3/TRBV12-4,.,TRBD1,TGTGCCAGCAGTCCACAGGGGAGACCTTTCTTT,CASSPQGRPFF
TRBJ2-4,TRBV12-3/TRBV12-4,few,.,TGTGCCAGCAGTCCCCGATGGGGGACTTCCCCTAACATTCAGTACTTC,CASSPRWGTSPNIQYF
TRBJ2-5,TRBV12-3/TRBV12-4,.,.,TGTGCCAGCAGCGACGGAGCCCAAGAGACCCAGTACTTC,CASSDGAQETQYF
TRBJ2-3,TRBV5-1,many,.,TGCGCCAGCACCATAGAGGGAATAGTAACAGATACGCAGTATTTT,CASTIEGIVTDTQYF
TRBJ2-3,TRBV29-1,few,.,TGCAGCGTTGTGGGTGGAGATACGCAGTATTTT,CSVVGGDTQYF
TRBJ2-7,TRBV12-3/TRBV12-4,few,.,TGTGCCAGCAGTCCGCTGGTCAGATCCTACGAGCAGTACTTC,CASSPLVRSYEQYF
TRBJ2-3,TRBV11-2,.,TRBD2,TGTGCCAGCAGCCCCCTGGGGCTAGCGGGAGGCCGTCCAGATACGCAGTATTTT,CASSPLGLAGGRPDTQYF
TRBJ2-7,TRBV28,few,TRBD2,TGTGCCAGCAAGTGGACTAGCGGAAACTACGAGCAGTACTTC,CASKWTSGNYEQYF
TRBJ2-2,TRBV6-1,few,.,TGTGCCAGCAAGCGGACAGCGAACACCGGGGAGCTGTTTTTT,CASKRTANTGELFF
TRBJ2-7,TRBV4-1,once,TRBD2,TGCGCCAGCAGCCAAGATAACCCGACTAGCGGGAAATACTTC,CASSQDNPTSGKYF
TRBJ2-3,TRBV5-1,few,.,TGCGCCAGCAGCGGCCAGGACCGAGCAGATACGCAGTATTTT,CASSGQDRADTQYF
TRBJ1-4,TRBV7-9,few,TRBD1,TGTGCCAGCAGCCTAAGACAGGGCTACAACGATAATGAAAAACTGTTTTTT,CASSLRQGYNDNEKLFF
TRBJ2-7,TRBV6-5,.,TRBD1,TGTGCCAGCAGGCCCTACAGGGGCCTAGCTGCATACGAGCAGTACTTC,CASRPYRGLAAYEQYF
TRBJ2-7,TRBV12-3/TRBV12-4,few,.,TGTGCCAGCAGTTTAGCGCAGGCCTACGAGCAGTACTTC,CASSLAQAYEQYF
TRBJ1-1,TRBV12-3/TRBV12-4,few,.,TGTGCCAGCAGACCTAGACAGGCCTTCAACACTGAAGCTTTCTTT,CASRPRQAFNTEAFF
TRBJ1-2,TRBV28,.,TRBD1,TGTGCCAGCAGCTTGCCGGGACAGGGGGCTAAAGGAGGCTACACCTTC,CASSLPGQGAKGGYTF
TRBJ2-7,TRBV29-1,.,TRBD2,TGCAGCATCTCTAGCGGGAGGATTACCTACGAGCAGTACTTC,CSISSGRITYEQYF
TRBJ2-1,TRBV5-1,.,TRBD2,TGCGCCAGCGGGATCGGGCTTAATAGCGGGAGGGCCACCTACAATGAGCAGTTCTTC,CASGIGLNSGRATYNEQFF
TRBJ2-1,TRBV6-5,.,TRBD2,TGTGCCAGCAGTTACACCGGGACTAGCGGGATGGGGGGACACAATGAGCAGTTCTTC,CASSYTGTSGMGGHNEQFF
TRBJ2-1,TRBV10-3,many,TRBD2,TGTGCCATCTCAGTGGGGGAGGGTTACAATGAGCAGTTCTTC,CAISVGEGYNEQFF
TRBJ2-3,TRBV7-9,few,TRBD1,TGTGCCAGCAGCTTAGGACGGACAGGGAGCACAGATACGCAGTATTTT,CASSLGRTGSTDTQYF
TRBJ2-2,TRBV4-3,.,.,TGCGCCAGCAGCCAAGATGGGGCCCACGCTGGTCGCACCGGGGAGCTGTTTTTT,CASSQDGAHAGRTGELFF
TRBJ1-5,TRBV19,.,TRBD1,TGTGCCACCCAGTACGAGAGGGGGCTTCCCGGCAATCAGCCCCAGCATTTT,CATQYERGLPGNQPQHF
TRBJ2-7,TRBV28,few,.,TGTGCCAGCAGTTTAGGATATTTTAGCTCCTACGAGCAGTACTTC,CASSLGYFSSYEQYF
TRBJ2-1,TRBV4-2,few,.,TGTGCCAGCAGCCACGCCGGGAGCCCCTACAATGAGCAGTTCTTC,CASSHAGSPYNEQFF
TRBJ2-3,TRBV20-1,few,TRBD2,TGCAGTTCACTGGGTAGCGGGAGGGCCCCCTCTAGCACAGATACGCAGTATTTT,CSSLGSGRAPSSTDTQYF
TRBJ2-2,TRBV15,many,.,TGTGCCACCAGCAGAGATGTAGTTGGCGGGGAGCTGTTTTTT,CATSRDVVGGELFF
TRBJ1-4,TRBV5-1,.,TRBD1,TGCGCCAGCGGGAGACAGGGGGCTAATGAAAAACTGTTTTTT,CASGRQGANEKLFF
TRBJ2-1,TRBV11-2,.,.,TGTGCCAGCAGATCCACCGGAGATAAGAGGAGGCAGTTCTTC,CASRSTGDKRRQFF
TRBJ2-5,TRBV24-1,.,.,TGTGCCACCAGTGATGGGGGTACCCCCTCGGAGACCCAGTACTTC,CATSDGGTPSETQYF
TRBJ2-2,TRBV5-1,few,TRBD2,TGCGCCAGCAGCTTTAACCCCACGACTAGCGGGACGAACACCGGGGAGCTGTTTTTT,CASSFNPTTSGTNTGELFF
TRBJ2-1,TRBV7-3,few,.,TGTGCCAGCAGCTTATTTACAGGAGAGGGGCGACAGCAGTTCTTC,CASSLFTGEGRQQFF
TRBJ2-2,TRBV7-2,.,.,TGTGCCAGCAGCTCCAACCCTGGGGGGCCCGGGGAGCTGTTTTTT,CASSSNPGGPGELFF
TRBJ2-7,TRBV10-3,.,.,TGTGCCATCGGGGAGCCCTACGAGCAGTACTTC,CAIGEPYEQYF
TRBJ2-4,TRBV28,few,TRBD1,TGTGCCAGCAGTTTACTACAGGGGAGAAACATTCAGTACTTC,CASSLLQGRNIQYF
TRBJ2-7,TRBV5-6,few,TRBD2,TGTGCCAGCAGCTTGGGCCAGGGAGGGGCCGAGCAGTACTTC,CASSLGQGGAEQYF
TRBJ2-1,TRBV5-1,few,.,TGCGCCAGCAGCTTGGGTGGGACCGGCGGGCCCCTACCCTACAATGAGCAGTTCTTC,CASSLGGTGGPLPYNEQFF
TRBJ1-1,TRBV13,.,.,TGTGCCAGCAGCTCCACGGGAGGGTCGAACACTGAAGCTTTCTTT,CASSSTGGSNTEAFF
TRBJ2-1,TRBV4-1,.,TRBD1,TGCGCCAGCGCCCCCACAGGGGACCATGAGCAGTTCTTC,CASAPTGDHEQFF
TRBJ2-5,TRBV4-1,.,.,TGCGCCAGCAGCCATCGGACAGACCAAGAGACCCAGTACTTC,CASSHRTDQETQYF
TRBJ2-2,TRBV18,few,.,TGTGCCAGCTCACGACCAACCGGGGAGCTGTTTTTT,CASSRPTGELFF
TRBJ2-3,TRBV6-5,few,TRBD1,TGTGCCAGCACTTTACTGGGACAGGGTCTCCATGATACGCAGTATTTT,CASTLLGQGLHDTQYF
TRBJ2-2,TRBV11-2,few,TRBD1,TGTGCCAGCAGCCGCACAGGGGTGAACACCGGGGAGCTGTTTTTT,CASSRTGVNTGELFF